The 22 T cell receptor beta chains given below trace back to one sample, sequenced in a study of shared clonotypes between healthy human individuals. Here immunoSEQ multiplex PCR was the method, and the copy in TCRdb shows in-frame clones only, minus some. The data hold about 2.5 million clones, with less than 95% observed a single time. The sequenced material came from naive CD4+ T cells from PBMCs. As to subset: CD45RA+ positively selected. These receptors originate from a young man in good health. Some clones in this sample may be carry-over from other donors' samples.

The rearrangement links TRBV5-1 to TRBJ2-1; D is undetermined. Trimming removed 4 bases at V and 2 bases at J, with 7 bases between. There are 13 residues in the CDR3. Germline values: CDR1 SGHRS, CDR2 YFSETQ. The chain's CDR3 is CASSRETYNEQFF. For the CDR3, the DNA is TGCGCCAGCAGCCGAGAAACCTACAATGAGCAGTTCTTC.

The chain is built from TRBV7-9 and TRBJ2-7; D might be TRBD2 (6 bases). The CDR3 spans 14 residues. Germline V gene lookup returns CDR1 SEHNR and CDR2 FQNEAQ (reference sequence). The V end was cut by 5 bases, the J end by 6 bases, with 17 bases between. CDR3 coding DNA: TGTGCCAGCAGCCCCCTTGGAGGGACGGGCGAGCAGTACTTC. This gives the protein CASSPLGGTGEQYF. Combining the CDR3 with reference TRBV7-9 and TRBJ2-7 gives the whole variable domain DTGVSQNPRHKITKRGQNVTFRCDPISEHNRLYWYRQTLGQGPEFLTYFQNEAQLEKSRLLSDRFSAERPKGSFSTLEIQRTEQGDSAMYLCASSPLGGTGEQYFGPGTRLTVT.

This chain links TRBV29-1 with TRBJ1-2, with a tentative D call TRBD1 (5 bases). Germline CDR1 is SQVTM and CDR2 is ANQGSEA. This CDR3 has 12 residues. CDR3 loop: CITSEGTYGYTF. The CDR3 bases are TGCATTACTTCGGAGGGGACCTATGGCTACACCTTC. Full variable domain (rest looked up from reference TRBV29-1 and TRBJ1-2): SAVISQKPSRDICQRGTSLTIQCQVDSQVTMMFWYRQQPGQSLTLIATANQGSEATYESGFVIDKFPISRPNLTFSTLTVSNMSPEDSSIYLCITSEGTYGYTFGSGTRLTVV.

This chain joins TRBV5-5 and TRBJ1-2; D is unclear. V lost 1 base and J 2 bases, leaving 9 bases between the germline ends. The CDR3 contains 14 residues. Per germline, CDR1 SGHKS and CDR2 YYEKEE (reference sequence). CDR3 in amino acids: CASSLMEFNYGYTF. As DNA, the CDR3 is TGTGCCAGCAGCTTGATGGAGTTCAACTATGGCTACACCTTC.

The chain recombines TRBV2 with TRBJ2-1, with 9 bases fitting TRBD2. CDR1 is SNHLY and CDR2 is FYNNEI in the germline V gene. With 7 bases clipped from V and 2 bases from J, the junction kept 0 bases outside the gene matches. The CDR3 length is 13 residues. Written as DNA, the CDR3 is TGTGCCAGCATAGCGGGAGCCTACAATGAGCAGTTCTTC. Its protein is CASIAGAYNEQFF.

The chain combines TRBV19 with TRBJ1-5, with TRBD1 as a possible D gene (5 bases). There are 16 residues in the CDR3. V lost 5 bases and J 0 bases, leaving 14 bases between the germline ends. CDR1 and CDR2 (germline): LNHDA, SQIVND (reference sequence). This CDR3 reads CASSHDRSYSNQPQHF. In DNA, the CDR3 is TGTGCCAGTAGTCATGACAGAAGCTATAGCAATCAGCCCCAGCATTTT.

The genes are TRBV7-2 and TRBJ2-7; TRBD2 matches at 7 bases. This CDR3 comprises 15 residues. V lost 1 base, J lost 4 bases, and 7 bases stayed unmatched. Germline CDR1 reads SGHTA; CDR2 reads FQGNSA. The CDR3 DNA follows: TGTGCCAGCAGCTTAGGGGGAGGGATAGGGTACGAGCAGTACTTC. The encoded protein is CASSLGGGIGYEQYF.

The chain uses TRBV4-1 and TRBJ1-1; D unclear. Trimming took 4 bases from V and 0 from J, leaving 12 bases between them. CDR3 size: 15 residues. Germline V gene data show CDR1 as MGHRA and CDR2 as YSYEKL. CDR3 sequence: CASSPAGNLNTEAFF. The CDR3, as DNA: TGCGCCAGCAGCCCGGCGGGGAATTTGAACACTGAAGCTTTCTTT.

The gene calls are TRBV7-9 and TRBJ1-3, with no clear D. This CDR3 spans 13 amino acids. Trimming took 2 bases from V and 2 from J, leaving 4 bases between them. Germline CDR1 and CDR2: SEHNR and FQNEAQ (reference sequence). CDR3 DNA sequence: TGTGCCAGCAGCTTATTCGCTGGAAACACCATATATTTT. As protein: CASSLFAGNTIYF.

The CDR3 reads CASSTSGTTIYF. In DNA form, the CDR3 reads TGTGCCAGTAGCACATCAGGGACCACCATATATTTT. V gene TRBV19 combines with J gene TRBJ1-3; D perhaps matches TRBD1 (5 bases). CDR3 length: 12 residues. CDR1 is LNHDA, CDR2 SQIVND, per germline (reference sequence). The V and J ends lost 6 bases and 9 bases respectively, with 12 bases between them.

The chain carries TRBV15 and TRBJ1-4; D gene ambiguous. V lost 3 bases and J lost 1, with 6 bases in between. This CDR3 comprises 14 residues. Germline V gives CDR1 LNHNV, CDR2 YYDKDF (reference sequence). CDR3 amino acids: CATSRTITNEKLFF. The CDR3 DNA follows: TGTGCCACCAGCAGGACTATAACTAATGAAAAACTGTTTTTT.

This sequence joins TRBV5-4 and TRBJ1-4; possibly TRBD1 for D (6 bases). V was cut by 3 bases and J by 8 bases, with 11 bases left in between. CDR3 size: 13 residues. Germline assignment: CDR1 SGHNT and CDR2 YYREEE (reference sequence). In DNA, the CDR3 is TGTGCCAGCAGCTGGAGGGGGGGGGAAAAACTGTTTTTT. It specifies CASSWRGGEKLFF.

The DNA of the CDR3 is TGCGCCAGCAGCCCGACTAGGTCGAATGAGCAGTTCTTC. Protein product: CASSPTRSNEQFF. The chain employs TRBV5-1 and TRBJ2-1, with D maybe TRBD2 (6 bases). The germline gives CDR1 SGHRS, CDR2 YFSETQ. The CDR3 extends over 13 amino acids. Trimming shortened V by 4 bases and J by 7 bases, and 12 bases separated the two germline ends.

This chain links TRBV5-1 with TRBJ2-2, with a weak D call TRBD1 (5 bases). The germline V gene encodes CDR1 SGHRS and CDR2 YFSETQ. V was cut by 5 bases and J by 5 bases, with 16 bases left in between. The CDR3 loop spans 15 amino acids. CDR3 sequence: CASRAKGPATGELFF. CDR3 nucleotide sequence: TGCGCCAGCAGGGCCAAGGGGCCGGCAACCGGGGAGCTGTTTTTT.

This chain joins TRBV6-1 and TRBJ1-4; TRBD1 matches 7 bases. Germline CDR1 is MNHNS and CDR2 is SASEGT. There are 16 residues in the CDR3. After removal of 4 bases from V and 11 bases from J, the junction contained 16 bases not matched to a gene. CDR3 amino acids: CASSVPDKLDRSKLFF. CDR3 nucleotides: TGTGCCAGCAGTGTACCAGACAAGTTGGACAGGAGCAAACTGTTTTTT.

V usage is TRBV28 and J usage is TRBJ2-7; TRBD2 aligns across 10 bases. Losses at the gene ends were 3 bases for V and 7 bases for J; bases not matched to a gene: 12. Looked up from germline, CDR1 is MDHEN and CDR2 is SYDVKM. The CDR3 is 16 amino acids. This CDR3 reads CASSFSSLAGVNEQYF. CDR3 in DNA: TGTGCCAGCAGTTTCTCTTCCCTAGCGGGAGTCAATGAGCAGTACTTC. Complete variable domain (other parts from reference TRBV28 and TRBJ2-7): DVKVTQSSRYLVKRTGEKVFLECVQDMDHENMFWYRQDPGLGLRLIYFSYDVKMKEKGDIPEGYSVSREKKERFSLILESASTNQTSMYLCASSFSSLAGVNEQYFGPGTRLTVT.

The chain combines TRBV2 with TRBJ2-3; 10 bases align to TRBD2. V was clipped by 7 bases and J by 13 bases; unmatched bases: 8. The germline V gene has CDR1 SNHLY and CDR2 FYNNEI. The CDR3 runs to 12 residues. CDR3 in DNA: TGTGCCAGCACTCCGGGACTAGCGTCTAAGTATTTT. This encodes CASTPGLASKYF.

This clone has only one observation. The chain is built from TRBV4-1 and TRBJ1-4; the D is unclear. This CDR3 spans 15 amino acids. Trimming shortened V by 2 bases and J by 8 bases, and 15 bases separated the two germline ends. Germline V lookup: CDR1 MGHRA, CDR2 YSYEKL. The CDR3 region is CASSQNGLGREKLFF. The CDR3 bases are TGCGCCAGCAGCCAAAACGGACTCGGGCGAGAAAAACTGTTTTTT.

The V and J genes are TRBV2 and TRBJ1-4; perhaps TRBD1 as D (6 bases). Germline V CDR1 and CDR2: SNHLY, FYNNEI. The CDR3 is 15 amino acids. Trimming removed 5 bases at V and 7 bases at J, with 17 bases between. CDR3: CASSRTALFGEKLFF. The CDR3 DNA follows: TGTGCCAGCAGTCGGACAGCCTTGTTCGGTGAAAAACTGTTTTTT.

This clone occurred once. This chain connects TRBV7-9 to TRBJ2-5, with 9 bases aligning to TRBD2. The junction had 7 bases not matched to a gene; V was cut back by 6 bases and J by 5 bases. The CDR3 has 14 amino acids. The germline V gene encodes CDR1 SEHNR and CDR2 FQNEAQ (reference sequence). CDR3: CASRLTAGGETQYF. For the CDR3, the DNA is TGTGCCAGCAGACTTACGGCGGGAGGGGAGACCCAGTACTTC.

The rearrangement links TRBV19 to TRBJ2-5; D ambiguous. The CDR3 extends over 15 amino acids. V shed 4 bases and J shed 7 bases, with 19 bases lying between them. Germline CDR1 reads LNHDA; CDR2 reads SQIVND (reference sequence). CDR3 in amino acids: CASSRAAREYSTQYF. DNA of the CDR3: TGTGCCAGTAGTAGGGCAGCTAGAGAGTATTCGACCCAGTACTTC.

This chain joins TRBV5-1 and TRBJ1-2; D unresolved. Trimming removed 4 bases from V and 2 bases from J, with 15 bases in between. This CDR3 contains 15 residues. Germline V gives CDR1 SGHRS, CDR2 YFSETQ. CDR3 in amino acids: CASSPNLPGNYGYTF. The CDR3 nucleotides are TGCGCCAGCAGCCCCAACCTCCCTGGGAACTATGGCTACACCTTC.